This TCR beta chain was recovered during a study of response to subunit inactivated influenza vaccine. V shed 3 bases, J shed 5 bases, and the junction held 7 bases outside the gene matches. Per the germline V gene, CDR1 is SGHTA and CDR2 is FQGNSA. The CDR3 sequence is 15 residues long. TCRdb fed the RT-PCR reads into MiXCR, producing one record per CDR3 protein. This sample yields roughly 500,000 distinct CDR3 sequences, of which 15% to 20% are seen a single time; less than 4% belongs to the top ten. Material: CD4+ T cells sorted from PBMCs, obtained less than 30 months after vaccination. This clonotype was obtained from a man aged 45 to 70 who received an inactivated influenza vaccine. V usage is TRBV7-2 and J usage is TRBJ2-5; TRBD2 matches 9 bases. CDR3 sequence reads: CASSFVSGRYETQYF. DNA for the CDR3: TGTGCCAGCAGCTTCGTTAGCGGGAGATACGAGACCCAGTACTTC.